Listed below are T cell receptor beta chains from one sample, sequenced in a study of blood T cells in healthy people across ages. TCRdb itself ran the 5' RACE reads through MiXCR, one entry per CDR3 protein. This table has over 450,000 distinct CDR3 sequences, around 24% appearing once. These sequences were also reported in another study, on T cells of mothers and their children.

Source material: blood. The receptors come from a boy aged 10-17 years in good health. Each CDR3 is given with its conserved first and last residue. Each record gives: D gene, V gene, J gene, CDR3 length, clone size, CDR3 DNA, CDR3 protein. The D gene is left open where the match is weak. Size is stated for part of the rows, as once, few or many counts, or as a class when the clone is expanded.

TRBD1,TRBV20-1,TRBJ2-7,16,.,TGCAGTGCTAGAGTCACCCTACAGGGGGCCTCCTACGAGCAGTACTTC,CSARVTLQGASYEQYF
TRBD1,TRBV6-6,TRBJ2-1,12,.,TGTGCCAGCAGGCGACAGGGGTATGAGCAGTTCTTC,CASRRQGYEQFF
.,TRBV20-1,TRBJ2-6,14,.,TGCAGTGCTAGGAGTGGCTCTGGGGCCAACGTCCTGACTTTC,CSARSGSGANVLTF
.,TRBV6-5,TRBJ2-7,15,.,TGTGCCAGCAGTTCCTTAAGGGGGACCACCTACGAGCAGTACTTC,CASSSLRGTTYEQYF
TRBD1,TRBV4-1,TRBJ2-7,16,.,TGCGCCAGCAGCCAAGGACTCGGGACAGCCCCCTACGAGCAGTACTTC,CASSQGLGTAPYEQYF
.,TRBV4-1,TRBJ2-4,11,few,TGCGCCAGCCGTGGGGGAGGCATTCAGTACTTC,CASRGGGIQYF
.,TRBV6-1,TRBJ1-2,18,few,TGTGCCAGCAGGAAAAGAGATATGACGGGACGGGCAAACAATGGCTACACCTTC,CASRKRDMTGRANNGYTF
TRBD2,TRBV4-1,TRBJ2-3,23,.,TGCGCCAGCAGCCAAGGGGGTCCCCAATTCCCTAGCGGGTCCCACCAAATCACAGATACGCAGTATTTT,CASSQGGPQFPSGSHQITDTQYF
.,TRBV4-3,TRBJ2-5,16,few,TGCGCCAGCAGCCAAGATCTCCGGGGGAAAGCGGAGACCCAGTACTTC,CASSQDLRGKAETQYF
.,TRBV6-1,TRBJ2-1,17,.,TGTGCCAGCAGTCCCAAGACTACCCTCGGATCCTACAATGAGCGGTTCTTC,CASSPKTTLGSYNERFF
.,TRBV5-1,TRBJ1-1,15,.,TGCGCCAGCAGCTTGGCTGGCCTGATGAACACTGAAGCTTTCTTT,CASSLAGLMNTEAFF
.,TRBV4-3,TRBJ1-5,14,few,TGCGCCAGCAGCAAAGAGGCAGGCTATCAGCCCCAGCATTTT,CASSKEAGYQPQHF
TRBD2,TRBV28,TRBJ2-2,17,.,TGTGCCAGCAGTTTAGGACGGGAGGGCCCCGGCACCGGGGAGCTGTTTTTT,CASSLGREGPGTGELFF
.,TRBV7-3,TRBJ2-2,16,few,TGTGCCAGCAGCCCCCGGGGTAGCCCGAACACCGGGGAGCTGTTTTTT,CASSPRGSPNTGELFF
.,TRBV2,TRBJ2-7,15,.,TGTGCCAGCAGTGAATTGGTCAGGAGCTCCTACGAGCAGTACTTC,CASSELVRSSYEQYF
.,TRBV20-1,TRBJ2-3,16,many,TGCAGTGCTAGGGGGACTGTCACCCTAAGCACAGATACGCAGTATTTT,CSARGTVTLSTDTQYF
.,TRBV6-2/TRBV6-3,TRBJ2-5,13,few,TGTGCCAGCAGTTACGGGGCTTTAGAGACCCAGTACTTC,CASSYGALETQYF
.,TRBV2,TRBJ2-4,16,few,TGTGCCAGCAGTGATTCGGGCAGCATAGCCAAAAACATTCAGTACTTC,CASSDSGSIAKNIQYF
.,TRBV28,TRBJ2-4,15,.,TGTGCCAGCAGTGGAGGGGGGCCCACCAAAAACATTCAGTACTTC,CASSGGGPTKNIQYF
.,TRBV20-1,TRBJ2-7,14,once,TGCAGTGCTAGAGATGGCCGCCGCTCCTACGAGCAGTACTTC,CSARDGRRSYEQYF
.,TRBV25-1,TRBJ1-2,12,few,TGTGCCAGCAATCTTGGGGACTATGGCTACACCTTC,CASNLGDYGYTF
TRBD1,TRBV28,TRBJ2-5,21,few,TGTGCCAGCAGTCTCCCTCCAACCGCTTGGGACAGAGCCCAACGGGGAGAGACCCAGTACTTC,CASSLPPTAWDRAQRGETQYF
.,TRBV3-1,TRBJ2-3,12,.,TGTGCCAGCAAAGGGCCCACAGATACGCAGTATTTT,CASKGPTDTQYF
.,TRBV6-6,TRBJ1-4,14,few,TGTGCCACCCGATCAGGGGCAACTAATGAAAAACTGTTTTTT,CATRSGATNEKLFF
TRBD1,TRBV9,TRBJ2-7,14,few,TGTGCCAGCAGCAGCCGGGACAGGCTTTACGAGCAGTACTTC,CASSSRDRLYEQYF
.,TRBV7-2,TRBJ2-5,14,.,TGTGCCAGCAGCTTTAGTGGCCACCAAGAGACCCAGTACTTC,CASSFSGHQETQYF
TRBD1,TRBV27,TRBJ1-1,16,.,TGTGCCAGCAGTTTCCTACAGGGGGGGCCCAACACTGAAGCTTTCTTT,CASSFLQGGPNTEAFF
TRBD1,TRBV4-3,TRBJ2-7,15,.,TGCGCCAGCAGCCACTCCGGGACAGGGTCCTACGAGCAGTACTTC,CASSHSGTGSYEQYF
TRBD1,TRBV3-1,TRBJ2-4,13,.,TGTGCCAGCAGCCAAGCTGACAGGGGAATTCAGTACTTC,CASSQADRGIQYF
.,TRBV7-2,TRBJ2-4,16,.,TGTGCCAGCACCGAGGGGATTCCTCGGGTCAAAAACATTCAGTACTTC,CASTEGIPRVKNIQYF
.,TRBV27,TRBJ2-2,12,.,TGTGCCAGCAGTCCAGTTGCCGGGGAGCTGTTTTTT,CASSPVAGELFF
.,TRBV7-9,TRBJ1-1,16,.,TGTGCCAGCAGCATCCAGGTCGGGGTTTTGGCCACTGAAGCTTTCTTT,CASSIQVGVLATEAFF
.,TRBV4-2,TRBJ2-3,13,.,TGTGCCAGCAGCCAACATAGCACAGATACGCAGTATTTT,CASSQHSTDTQYF
.,TRBV12-3/TRBV12-4,TRBJ2-3,13,few,TGTGCCAGCAGTCAGACCGGCGCAGATACGCAGTATTTT,CASSQTGADTQYF
.,TRBV20-1,TRBJ1-2,13,.,TGCAGTGCTAGTCCAGGGGCTAACTATGGCTACACCTTC,CSASPGANYGYTF
.,TRBV27,TRBJ1-6,17,.,TGTGCCACCGCGTTCAGTCAGGGGCCGACGAGCAATTCACCCCTCCACTTT,CATAFSQGPTSNSPLHF
.,TRBV15,TRBJ1-5,16,few,TGTGCCACCAGCTCCAGTGGAGGGGAGGGCAATCAGCCCCAGCATTTT,CATSSSGGEGNQPQHF
TRBD1,TRBV6-2/TRBV6-3,TRBJ1-5,14,few,TGTGCCAGCAGTTACGACAGGGCCATGGGTCCCCAGCATTTT,CASSYDRAMGPQHF
TRBD2,TRBV27,TRBJ2-7,19,.,TGTGCCAGCAGTTTGGGGTTCGGGACTAGCGGGAGGTCTACCTACGAGCAGTACTTC,CASSLGFGTSGRSTYEQYF
.,TRBV7-2,TRBJ2-7,13,few,TGTGCCACCACCATCCAGGGTGCTTCCGAGCAGTACTTC,CATTIQGASEQYF
.,TRBV4-1,TRBJ2-7,15,few,TGCGCCAGCAGCCAAGATGAAAGGGGTGGCTACGAGCAGTACTTC,CASSQDERGGYEQYF
.,TRBV20-1,TRBJ2-7,14,.,TGCAGTGCTAGATACTCAAGGGAGACCTACGAGCAGTACTTC,CSARYSRETYEQYF
TRBD2,TRBV27,TRBJ2-7,15,many,TGTGCCAGCAGTTTTTGGGGGACTAGAGGTCTCGAGCAGTACTTC,CASSFWGTRGLEQYF
.,TRBV20-1,TRBJ1-5,14,.,TGCAGTGCAGGGCGGGGCTATAGCAATCAGCCCCAGCATTTT,CSAGRGYSNQPQHF
.,TRBV20-1,TRBJ2-7,13,.,TGCAGTGCTAGAGAGGTGGGCTCCTACGAGCAGTACTTC,CSAREVGSYEQYF
.,TRBV4-1,TRBJ1-5,13,many,TGCGCCACCTCTACGGGGGTCAATCAGCCCCAGCATTTT,CATSTGVNQPQHF
.,TRBV11-2,TRBJ2-1,16,.,TGTGCCAGCAGCCCTAGAGGTCGGGGGGCCTGGAATGAGCAGTTCTTC,CASSPRGRGAWNEQFF
TRBD1,TRBV6-2/TRBV6-3,TRBJ2-1,19,few,TGTGCCAGCAGTTACTCGAGGGGCCACACAGGGGCTATTTACAATGAGCAGTTCTTC,CASSYSRGHTGAIYNEQFF
TRBD1,TRBV6-1,TRBJ1-6,16,.,TGTGCCAGCACCGAGTGGTCGGGACAGGGAAATTCACCCCTCCACTTT,CASTEWSGQGNSPLHF
TRBD2,TRBV9,TRBJ2-1,13,few,TGTGCCAGCAGCGCCGGGACTAGCGTAGAGCAGTTCTTC,CASSAGTSVEQFF
.,TRBV7-2,TRBJ1-5,15,.,TGTGCCAGCAGCTTAGGGTCAACCAGCAATCAGCCCCAGCATTTT,CASSLGSTSNQPQHF
TRBD1,TRBV6-1,TRBJ1-2,15,.,TGTGCCAGCAGATCCCTACAGGGGGCCAACTATGGCTACACCTTC,CASRSLQGANYGYTF
.,TRBV7-9,TRBJ2-5,15,.,TGTGCCAGCAGCTTTAGTACGGGACAACAAGAGACCCAGTACTTC,CASSFSTGQQETQYF
.,TRBV11-2,TRBJ2-5,16,few,TGTGCCAGCAGCTTAGAGGGGACGCTTTATAAAGAGACCCAGTACTTC,CASSLEGTLYKETQYF
.,TRBV20-1,TRBJ1-2,11,few,TGCAGTACAGGGACCAACTATGGCTACACCTTC,CSTGTNYGYTF
.,TRBV7-9,TRBJ1-3,17,.,TGTGCCAGCAGCTTAGAGACACGGAAACTTACTGGAAACACCATATATTTT,CASSLETRKLTGNTIYF
TRBD1,TRBV7-9,TRBJ2-7,17,few,TGTGCCAGCAGCAGCAGCGAGGACAGGGGGCACTCCTACGAGCAGTACTTC,CASSSSEDRGHSYEQYF